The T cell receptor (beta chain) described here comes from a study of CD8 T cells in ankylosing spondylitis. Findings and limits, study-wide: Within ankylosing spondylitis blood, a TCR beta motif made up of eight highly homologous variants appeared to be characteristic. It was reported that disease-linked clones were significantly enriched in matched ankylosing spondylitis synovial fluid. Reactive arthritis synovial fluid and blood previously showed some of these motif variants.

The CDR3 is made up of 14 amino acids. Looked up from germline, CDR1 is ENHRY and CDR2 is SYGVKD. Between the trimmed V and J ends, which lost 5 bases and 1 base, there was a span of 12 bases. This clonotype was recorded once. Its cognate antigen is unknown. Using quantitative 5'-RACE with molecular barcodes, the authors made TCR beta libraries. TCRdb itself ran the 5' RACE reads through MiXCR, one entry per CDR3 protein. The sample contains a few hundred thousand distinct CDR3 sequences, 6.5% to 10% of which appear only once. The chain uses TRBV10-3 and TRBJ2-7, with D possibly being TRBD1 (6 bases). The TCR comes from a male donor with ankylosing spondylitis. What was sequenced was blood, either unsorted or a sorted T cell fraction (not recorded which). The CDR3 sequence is CAISLRDISYEQYF. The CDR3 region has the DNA TGTGCCATCAGTCTCCGGGACATTTCCTACGAGCAGTACTTC.